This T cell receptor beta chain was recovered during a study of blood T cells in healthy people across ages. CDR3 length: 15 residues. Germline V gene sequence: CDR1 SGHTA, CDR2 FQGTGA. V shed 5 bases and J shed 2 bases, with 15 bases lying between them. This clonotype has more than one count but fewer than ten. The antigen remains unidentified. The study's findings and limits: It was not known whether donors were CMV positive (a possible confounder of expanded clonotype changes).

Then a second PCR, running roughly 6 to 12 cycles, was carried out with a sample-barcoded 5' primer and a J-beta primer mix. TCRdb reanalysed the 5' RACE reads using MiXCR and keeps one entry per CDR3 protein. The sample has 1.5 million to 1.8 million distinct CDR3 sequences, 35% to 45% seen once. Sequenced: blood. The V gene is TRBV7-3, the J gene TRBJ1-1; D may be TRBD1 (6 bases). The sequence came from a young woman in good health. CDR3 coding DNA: TGTGCCAGCAGCCCAAACAGGGCCCTTAACACTGAAGCTTTCTTT. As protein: CASSPNRALNTEAFF.